This T cell receptor (beta chain) was captured by sequencing in a study of blood T cell repertoires in COVID-19. Clones were sequenced by immunoSEQ multiplex PCR, and TCRdb holds only the in-frame ones, with some missing. Among about 350,000 clones listed, roughly 84% were seen once. The ends lost 5 bases at V and 5 bases at J; junction bases unmatched: 5. This CDR3 is 14 amino acids long. Germline CDR1 is LNHDA and CDR2 is SQIVND (reference sequence). The age range of participants was about 18 to 89 years, with residence in fewer than 25 US areas. Cohort placement rested on clinical history that participants reported themselves. Recovered status applied to Cohort 3 donors who had two consecutive negative PCRs. It also applied to those with clearance or with symptom resolution.

The chain links TRBV19 to TRBJ1-1; 10 bases line up with TRBD1. The sequencing sample was made of PBMCs or T cells enriched from blood (not recorded which). This TCR was recovered from a woman between 25 and 40 years old who had recovered from COVID-19. CDR3 sequence (DNA): TGTGCCAGTAGTCTGACAGGGGGCTGGACTGAAGCTTTCTTT. This codes for CASSLTGGWTEAFF.